This T cell receptor beta chain was retrieved from a study of blood T cell repertoires in COVID-19. Study overall: Material from acute and convalescent COVID-19 was sourced from the United States, Italy and Spain. In each case, the material was cDNA or gDNA derived from T cells, B-cell-depleted T cells, or PBMCs.

Authors' methods: Amplification with reference gene primers provided the estimates of nucleated cell counts. This table comes from immunoSEQ multiplex PCR, and its TCRdb copy is limited to in-frame clones, with some not included. The DNA was the basis for D and trimming; V, J and clone size are from that table. The sample contains approximately 250,000 clones, approximately 81% of which appear only once. V dropped 5 bases and J dropped 1; count of bases not matched to a gene: 19. The germline V gene encodes CDR1 SGHTA and CDR2 FQGTGA. The CDR3 covers 22 residues. The sequenced sample consisted of peripheral blood. The clonotype was recovered from a middle-aged man with acute or convalescent COVID-19. The chain carries TRBV7-3 and TRBJ2-2, with 13 positions matching TRBD2. CDR3 protein: CASSRDPRGTSGMLLNTGELFF. The CDR3 DNA follows: TGTGCCAGCAGCCGGGACCCCCGTGGGACTAGCGGGATGCTTTTGAACACCGGGGAGCTGTTTTTT.